Below, 14 T cell receptor beta chains from the same sample are listed, as sequenced in a study of blood T cell repertoires in COVID-19. The repertoire was sequenced with immunoSEQ multiplex PCR; TCRdb's copy has only in-frame clones and lacks some. The sample lists approximately 290,000 clones, about nine tenths seen once, with about 2.3% in the top ten. The sample was peripheral blood. The origin of the receptors is a man between 18 and 29 years old with active or convalescent COVID-19.

In DNA form, the CDR3 reads TGTGCCAGCAGTTTATCGACGGGGATGAATTCACCCCTCCACTTT. This encodes CASSLSTGMNSPLHF. V is TRBV27 and J is TRBJ1-6, with D hard to call. CDR3 length: 15 amino acids. Germline V gives CDR1 MNHEY, CDR2 SMNVEV (reference sequence). The V gene lost 0 bases and the J gene lost 7 bases, with 10 bases spanning the gap.

V usage is TRBV5-1 and J usage is TRBJ2-7; D is possibly TRBD1 (5 bases). The CDR3 extends over 12 amino acids. CDR1 is SGHRS and CDR2 is YFSETQ in the germline V gene. Trimming pared 9 bases from V and 3 bases from J, leaving 13 bases between. In DNA form, the CDR3 reads TGCGCCAAGACTGACAGCTGCTACGAGCAGTACTTC. Protein sequence: CAKTDSCYEQYF.

V is TRBV18 and J is TRBJ2-1; TRBD1 agrees at 7 bases. V lost 2 bases and J lost 8; bases outside the gene matches: 9. CDR1 is KGHSH and CDR2 is LQKENI in the germline V gene. There are 15 residues in the CDR3. The CDR3 nucleotides read TGTGCCAGCTCACCATCGACAGGGTCTTTCGATGAGCAGTTCTTC. Translating gives CASSPSTGSFDEQFF.

The rearrangement uses TRBV6-1 and TRBJ2-5; 9 nucleotides match TRBD2. With V trimmed by 4 bases and J by 4 bases, 1 base remained unmatched. CDR1 and CDR2 (germline): MNHNS, SASEGT. The CDR3 is 13 residues long. CDR3 DNA sequence: TGTGCCAGCAGTGTAGCGGGGGCAGAGACCCAGTACTTC. Encoded protein: CASSVAGAETQYF.

As DNA, the CDR3 is TGTGCCAGCAGCTACAAACAGGGGGCAGAGTACGAGCAGTACTTC. This gives the protein CASSYKQGAEYEQYF. This sequence joins TRBV7-2 and TRBJ2-7, with 9 bases matching TRBD1. This CDR3 has 15 amino acids. Germline V gene sequence: CDR1 SGHTA, CDR2 FQGNSA. Losses at the gene ends were 4 bases for V and 4 bases for J; bases not matched to a gene: 8.

The genes are TRBV28 and TRBJ2-7; D possibly corresponds to TRBD1 (5 bases). Germline V lookup: CDR1 MDHEN, CDR2 SYDVKM. The ends were cut back, 7 bases at V and 0 bases at J, with 16 bases in the middle. This CDR3 is 15 amino acids long. The CDR3 nucleotides are TGTGCCAGCAACCTAGGGGCTACCCCCTCCTACGAGCAGTACTTC. This codes for CASNLGATPSYEQYF.

The J gene is TRBJ1-5, the V gene TRBV12-3 or TRBV12-4; D is unclear. There are 13 residues in the CDR3. V lost 7 bases to trimming and J lost 2 bases, with 9 bases between them. CDR3 DNA: TGTGCCAGCATGTGGAGGGGCAATCAGCCCCAGCATTTT. Protein product: CASMWRGNQPQHF.

About this clone itself: A read error is possible here, since a much larger clone lies one base away. This chain uses TRBV6-4 with TRBJ2-2; D is unclear. Germline assignment: CDR1 MRHNA and CDR2 SNTAGT. The CDR3 extends over 13 amino acids. V lost 4 bases to trimming and J lost 3 bases, with 6 bases between them. The CDR3 sequence is CASSGTDTGELFF. The CDR3 DNA follows: TGTGCCAGCAGTGGCACGGACACCGGGGAGCTGTTTTTT.

The chain carries TRBV5-6 and TRBJ2-1, with D hard to call. CDR1 and CDR2 (germline): SGHDT, YYEEEE. Trimming removed 0 bases from V and 7 bases from J, with 8 bases in between. The CDR3 length is 13 residues. The CDR3 nucleotides read TGTGCCAGCAGCTTGGGGCGGAATAATGAGCAGTTCTTC. Translation: CASSLGRNNEQFF.

The genes are TRBV9 and TRBJ2-6, with D unclear. With 4 bases removed from V and 4 bases from J, the gap between germline ends came to 15 bases. CDR1 is SGDLS, CDR2 YYNGEE, per germline. This CDR3 spans 16 amino acids. The CDR3 loop reads CASSRKSFSGANVLTF. In DNA, the CDR3 is TGTGCCAGCAGCCGAAAAAGCTTCTCCGGGGCCAACGTCCTGACTTTC.

The chain is built from TRBV11-3 and TRBJ2-7; 8 bases are a match to TRBD1. Germline V gene lookup returns CDR1 SGHNT and CDR2 YENEEA. V shed 4 bases, J shed 4 bases, and the junction held 3 bases outside the gene matches. The CDR3 has 13 amino acids. This CDR3 reads CASSSRQGYEQYF. Written as DNA, the CDR3 is TGTGCCAGCAGCTCTCGACAGGGGTACGAGCAGTACTTC.

The V gene is TRBV2, the J gene TRBJ2-7; maybe TRBD2 (6 bases). Trimming shortened V by 2 bases and J by 7 bases, and 27 bases separated the two germline ends. Germline CDR1 and CDR2: SNHLY and FYNNEI. The CDR3 is 18 residues long. CDR3 sequence reads: CASSERSSVRGNPSEQYF. CDR3 coding DNA: TGTGCCAGCAGTGAACGATCTTCGGTCCGGGGGAACCCTAGTGAGCAGTACTTC.

The chain recombines TRBV2 with TRBJ2-3, with TRBD2 identical over 9 bases. The CDR3 runs 16 residues. Germline V lookup: CDR1 SNHLY, CDR2 FYNNEI. The J segment lost 0 bases and the V segment lost 5 bases, leaving 6 bases of the junction unmatched. The CDR3 reads CASSRLAVSSTDTQYF. CDR3 DNA: TGTGCCAGCAGTCGACTAGCGGTTTCCAGCACAGATACGCAGTATTTT.

J is TRBJ2-7 and V is TRBV7-3; D is unclear. V lost 8 bases and J lost 2, with 13 bases in between. Germline V CDR1 and CDR2: SGHTA, FQGTGA. The CDR3 length is 13 residues. CDR3 in amino acids: CASAMAATYEQYF. In nucleotides, the CDR3 is TGTGCCAGCGCTATGGCAGCGACCTACGAGCAGTACTTC.